What follows are 3 T cell receptor beta chains derived from one specimen sequenced in a study of blood T cell repertoires in COVID-19. Generated by immunoSEQ multiplex PCR, the TCRdb table keeps only in-frame clones and is missing some. Of a few hundred thousand clones in the sample, roughly 88% were seen once. The source material was peripheral blood. These TCRs come from a woman in her twenties or thirties with active or convalescent COVID-19.

The gene calls are TRBV19 and TRBJ2-7; 12 nucleotides match TRBD1. CDR3 length: 13 amino acids. The V segment lost 9 bases and the J segment 5 bases; nucleotides outside the gene matches: 5. Germline CDR1 LNHDA, CDR2 SQIVND (reference sequence). For the CDR3, the DNA is TGTGCCAGCCGGGACAGGGGGCGAAACGAGCAGTACTTC. This gives the protein CASRDRGRNEQYF.

This clone was observed a single time. CDR3 in amino acids: CASSLAGQGGGYTF. CDR3 DNA sequence: TGTGCCAGCAGCTTAGCGGGACAGGGTGGCGGCTACACCTTC. This sequence joins TRBV7-9 and TRBJ1-2, with 9 positions matching TRBD1. Germline trimming cut 0 bases from V and 8 bases from J; bases unmatched to any gene: 4. The CDR3 loop spans 14 amino acids. The germline V gene has CDR1 SEHNR and CDR2 FQNEAQ (reference sequence). Full variable domain (missing parts from reference TRBV7-9 and TRBJ1-2): DTGVSQNPRHKITKRGQNVTFRCDPISEHNRLYWYRQTLGQGPEFLTYFQNEAQLEKSRLLSDRFSAERPKGSFSTLEIQRTEQGDSAMYLCASSLAGQGGGYTFGSGTRLTVV.

V gene TRBV5-6 combines with J gene TRBJ1-1; D is uncertain. CDR3 length: 14 residues. CDR1 and CDR2 from the germline V gene are SGHDT and YYEEEE. Trimming removed 6 bases at V and 0 bases at J, with 12 bases between. CDR3 sequence reads: CASTAQALNTEAFF. In DNA form, the CDR3 reads TGTGCCAGCACTGCCCAGGCACTGAACACTGAAGCTTTCTTT.